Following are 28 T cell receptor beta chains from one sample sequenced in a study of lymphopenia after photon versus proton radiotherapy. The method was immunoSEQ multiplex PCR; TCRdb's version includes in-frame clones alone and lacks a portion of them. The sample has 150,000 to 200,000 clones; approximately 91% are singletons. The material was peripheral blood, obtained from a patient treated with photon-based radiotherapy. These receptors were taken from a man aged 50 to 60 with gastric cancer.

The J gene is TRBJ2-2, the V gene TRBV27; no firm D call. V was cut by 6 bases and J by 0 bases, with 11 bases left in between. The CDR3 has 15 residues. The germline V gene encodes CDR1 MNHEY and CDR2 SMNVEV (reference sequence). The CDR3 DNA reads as TGTGCCAGCAGCACCGTGGCGTCGAACACCGGGGAGCTGTTTTTT. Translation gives CASSTVASNTGELFF.

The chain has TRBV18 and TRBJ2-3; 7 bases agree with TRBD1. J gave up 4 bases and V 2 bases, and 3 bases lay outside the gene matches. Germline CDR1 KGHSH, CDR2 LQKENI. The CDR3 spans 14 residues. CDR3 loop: CASSPTGASDTQYF. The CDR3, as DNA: TGTGCCAGCTCACCAACAGGGGCCTCAGATACGCAGTATTTT.

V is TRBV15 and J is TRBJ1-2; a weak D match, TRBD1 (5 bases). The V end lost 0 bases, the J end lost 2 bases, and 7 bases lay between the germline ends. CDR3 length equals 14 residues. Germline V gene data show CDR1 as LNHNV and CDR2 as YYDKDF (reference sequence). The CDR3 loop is CATSREQVNYGYTF. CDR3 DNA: TGTGCCACCAGCAGAGAACAGGTGAACTATGGCTACACCTTC.

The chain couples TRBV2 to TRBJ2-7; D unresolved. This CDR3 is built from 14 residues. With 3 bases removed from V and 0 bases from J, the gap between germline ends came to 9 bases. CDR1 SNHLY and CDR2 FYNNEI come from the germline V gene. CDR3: CASSDIISSYEQYF. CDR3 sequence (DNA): TGTGCCAGCAGTGACATCATTAGCTCCTACGAGCAGTACTTC. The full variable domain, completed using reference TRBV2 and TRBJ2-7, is EPEVTQTPSHQVTQMGQEVILRCVPISNHLYFYWYRQILGQKVEFLVSFYNNEISEKSEIFDDQFSVERPDGSNFTLKIRSTKLEDSAMYFCASSDIISSYEQYFGPGTRLTVT.

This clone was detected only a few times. The CDR3 sequence is CASSVGQGAQPQHF. The DNA of the CDR3 is TGCGCCAGCAGCGTGGGACAGGGGGCTCAGCCCCAGCATTTT. The chain employs TRBV5-1 and TRBJ1-5; 12 bases are shared with TRBD1. Trimming took 4 bases from V and 6 from J; bases not matched to a gene: 2. The CDR3 is made up of 14 amino acids. Germline values: CDR1 SGHRS, CDR2 YFSETQ.

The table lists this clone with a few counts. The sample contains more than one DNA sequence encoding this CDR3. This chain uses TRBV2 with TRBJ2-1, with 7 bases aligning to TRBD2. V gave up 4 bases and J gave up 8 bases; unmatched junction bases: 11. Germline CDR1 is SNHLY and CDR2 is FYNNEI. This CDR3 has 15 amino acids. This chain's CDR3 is CASSGYVGRAYEQFF. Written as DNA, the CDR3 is TGTGCCAGCAGTGGTTACGTGGGGAGGGCTTATGAGCAGTTCTTC.

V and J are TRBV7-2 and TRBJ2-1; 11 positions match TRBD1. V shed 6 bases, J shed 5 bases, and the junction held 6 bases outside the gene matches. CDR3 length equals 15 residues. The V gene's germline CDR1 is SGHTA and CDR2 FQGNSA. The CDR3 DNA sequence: TGTGCCAGCAGAAAGGGACAGGGGGTAAACAATGAGCAGTTCTTC. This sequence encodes CASRKGQGVNNEQFF.

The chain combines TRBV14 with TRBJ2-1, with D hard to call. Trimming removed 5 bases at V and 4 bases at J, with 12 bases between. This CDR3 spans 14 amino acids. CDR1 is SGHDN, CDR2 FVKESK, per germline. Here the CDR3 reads CASSKTDGYNEQFF. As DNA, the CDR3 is TGTGCCAGCAGCAAAACGGACGGATACAATGAGCAGTTCTTC.

The DNA of the CDR3 is TGTGCCAGCAGCTTAAGCGGGGCAGCCGGGGAGCTGTTTTTT. Amino acid sequence: CASSLSGAAGELFF. The chain uses TRBV7-2 and TRBJ2-2, with 7 bases lining up with TRBD2. The CDR3 totals 14 residues. Trimming cost V 2 bases and J 6 bases; bases outside gene matches: 3. Germline CDR1 and CDR2: SGHTA and FQGNSA.

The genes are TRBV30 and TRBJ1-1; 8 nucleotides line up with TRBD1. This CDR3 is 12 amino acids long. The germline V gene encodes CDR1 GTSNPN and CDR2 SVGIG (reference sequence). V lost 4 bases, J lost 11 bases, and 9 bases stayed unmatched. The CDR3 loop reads CAWNDRGLQAFF. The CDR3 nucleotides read TGTGCCTGGAACGACAGGGGCCTGCAGGCTTTCTTT. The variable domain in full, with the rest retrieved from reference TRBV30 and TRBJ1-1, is SQTIHQWPATLVQPVGSPLSLECTVEGTSNPNLYWYRQAAGRGLQLLFYSVGIGQISSEVPQNLSASRPQDRQFILSSKKLLLSDSGFYLCAWNDRGLQAFFGQGTRLTVV.

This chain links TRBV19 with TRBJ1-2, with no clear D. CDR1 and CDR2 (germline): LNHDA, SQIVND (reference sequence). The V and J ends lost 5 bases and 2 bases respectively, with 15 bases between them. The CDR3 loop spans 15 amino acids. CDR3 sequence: CASSPGGSSNYGYTF. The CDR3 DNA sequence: TGTGCCAGTAGTCCCGGCGGGTCCTCAAACTATGGCTACACCTTC.

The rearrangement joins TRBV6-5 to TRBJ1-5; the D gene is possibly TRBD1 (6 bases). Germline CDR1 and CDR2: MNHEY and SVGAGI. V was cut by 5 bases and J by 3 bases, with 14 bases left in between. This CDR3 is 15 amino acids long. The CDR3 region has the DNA TGTGCCAGCAGTACTGGGACGGGACACAATCAGCCCCAGCATTTT. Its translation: CASSTGTGHNQPQHF.

The CDR3 coding sequence is TGTGCCTGGGCCACAGGGATTGACCAGCCCCAGCATTTT. This translates into CAWATGIDQPQHF. The chain is built from TRBV30 and TRBJ1-5; TRBD1 might be the D (6 bases). Per the germline V gene, CDR1 is GTSNPN and CDR2 is SVGIG (reference sequence). The germline V and J ends were trimmed by 5 bases and 7 bases, with 15 bases remaining between them. The CDR3 has 13 amino acids.

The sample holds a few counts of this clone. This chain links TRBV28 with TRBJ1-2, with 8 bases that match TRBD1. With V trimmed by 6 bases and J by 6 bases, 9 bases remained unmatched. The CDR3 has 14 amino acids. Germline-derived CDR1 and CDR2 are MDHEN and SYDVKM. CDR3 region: CASSRGQGRDGYTF. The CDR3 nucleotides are TGTGCCAGCAGCCGCGGACAGGGCAGGGATGGCTACACCTTC.

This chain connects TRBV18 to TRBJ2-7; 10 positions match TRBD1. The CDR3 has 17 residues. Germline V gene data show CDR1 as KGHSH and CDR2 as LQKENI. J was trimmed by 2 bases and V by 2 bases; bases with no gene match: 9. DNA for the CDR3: TGTGCCAGCTCACCAGAGACAGGGGGCAGGTGGCCCTACGAGCAGTACTTC. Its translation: CASSPETGGRWPYEQYF.

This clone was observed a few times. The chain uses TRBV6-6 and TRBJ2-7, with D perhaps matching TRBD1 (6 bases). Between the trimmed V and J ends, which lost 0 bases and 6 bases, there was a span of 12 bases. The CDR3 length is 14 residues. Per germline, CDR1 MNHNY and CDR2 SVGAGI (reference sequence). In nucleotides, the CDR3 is TGTGCCAGCAGTTACTCGTCAGGGGCGGGCGAGCAGTACTTC. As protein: CASSYSSGAGEQYF.

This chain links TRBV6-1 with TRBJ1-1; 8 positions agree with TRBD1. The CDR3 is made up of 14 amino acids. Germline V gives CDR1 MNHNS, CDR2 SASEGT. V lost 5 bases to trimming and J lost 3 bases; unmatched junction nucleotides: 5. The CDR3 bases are TGTGCCAGCAGTCTACAGGGGGGGGACACTGAAGCTTTCTTT. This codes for CASSLQGGDTEAFF.

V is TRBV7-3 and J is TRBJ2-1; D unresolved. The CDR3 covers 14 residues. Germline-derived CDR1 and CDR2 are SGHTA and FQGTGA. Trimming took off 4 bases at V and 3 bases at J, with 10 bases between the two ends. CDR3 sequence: CASSYRASYNEQFF. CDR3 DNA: TGTGCCAGCAGCTATAGGGCCAGCTACAATGAGCAGTTCTTC.

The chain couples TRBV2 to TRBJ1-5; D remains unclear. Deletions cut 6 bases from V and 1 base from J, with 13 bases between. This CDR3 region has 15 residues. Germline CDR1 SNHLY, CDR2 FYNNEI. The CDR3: CASRYDGKSNQPQHF. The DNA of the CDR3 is TGTGCCAGCAGGTACGACGGGAAGAGCAATCAGCCCCAGCATTTT.

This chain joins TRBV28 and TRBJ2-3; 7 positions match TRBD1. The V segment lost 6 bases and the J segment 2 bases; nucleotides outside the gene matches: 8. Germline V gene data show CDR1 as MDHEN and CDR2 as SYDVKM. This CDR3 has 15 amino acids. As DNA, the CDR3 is TGTGCCAGCAGACCGGGACAGCCCTTCACAGATACGCAGTATTTT. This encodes CASRPGQPFTDTQYF. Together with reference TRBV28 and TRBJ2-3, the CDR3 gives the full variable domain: DVKVTQSSRYLVKRTGEKVFLECVQDMDHENMFWYRQDPGLGLRLIYFSYDVKMKEKGDIPEGYSVSREKKERFSLILESASTNQTSMYLCASRPGQPFTDTQYFGPGTRLTVL.

As DNA, the CDR3 is TGCGCCAGCAGAAGGCAGGGAGGCACAGATACGCAGTATTTT. This sequence encodes CASRRQGGTDTQYF. The genes are TRBV4-1 and TRBJ2-3; the D gene could be TRBD1 or TRBD2 (5 bases each). CDR1 is MGHRA and CDR2 is YSYEKL in the germline V gene. This CDR3 spans 14 amino acids. Trimming took off 6 bases at V and 1 base at J, with 11 bases between the two ends.

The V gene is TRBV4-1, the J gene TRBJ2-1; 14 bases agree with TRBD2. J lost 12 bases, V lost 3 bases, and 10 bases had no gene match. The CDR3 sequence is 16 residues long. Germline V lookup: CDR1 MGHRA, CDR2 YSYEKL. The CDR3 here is CASSQGGGLAGVGQFF. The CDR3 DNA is TGCGCCAGCAGCCAGGGAGGGGGACTAGCGGGAGTTGGGCAGTTCTTC.

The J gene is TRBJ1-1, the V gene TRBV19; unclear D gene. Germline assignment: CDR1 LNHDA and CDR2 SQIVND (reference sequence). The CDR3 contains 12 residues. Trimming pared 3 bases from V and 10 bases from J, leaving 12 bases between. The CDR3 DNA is TGTGCCAGTAGTATTAAAGGTAAAGGAGCTTTCTTT. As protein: CASSIKGKGAFF.

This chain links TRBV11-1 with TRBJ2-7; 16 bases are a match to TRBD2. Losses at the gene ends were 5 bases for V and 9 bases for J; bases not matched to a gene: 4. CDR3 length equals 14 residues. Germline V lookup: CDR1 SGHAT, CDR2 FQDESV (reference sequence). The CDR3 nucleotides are TGTGCCAGCAGCCCGGGACTAGCGGGGGGGCTGCAGTACTTC. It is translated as CASSPGLAGGLQYF.

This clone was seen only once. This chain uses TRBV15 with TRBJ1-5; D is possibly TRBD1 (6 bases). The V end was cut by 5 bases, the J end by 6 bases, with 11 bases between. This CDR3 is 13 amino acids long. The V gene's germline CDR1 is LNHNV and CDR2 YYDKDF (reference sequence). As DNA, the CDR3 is TGTGCCACCAGCGGGCCCAGGGGTCAGCCCCAGCATTTT. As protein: CATSGPRGQPQHF. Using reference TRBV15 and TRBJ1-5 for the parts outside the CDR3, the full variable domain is DAMVIQNPRYQVTQFGKPVTLSCSQTLNHNVMYWYQQKSSQAPKLLFHYYDKDFNNEADTPDNFQSRRPNTSFCFLDIRSPGLGDTAMYLCATSGPRGQPQHFGDGTRLSIL.

The CDR3 loop is CASSHRGPNGYTF. The CDR3 DNA reads as TGTGCCAGTAGTCACAGGGGACCGAACGGCTACACCTTC. J is TRBJ1-2 and V is TRBV19, with TRBD1 identical over 7 bases. In germline, CDR1 is LNHDA, CDR2 SQIVND (reference sequence). The CDR3 contains 13 residues. Trimming took 5 bases from V and 8 from J; bases not matched to a gene: 8.

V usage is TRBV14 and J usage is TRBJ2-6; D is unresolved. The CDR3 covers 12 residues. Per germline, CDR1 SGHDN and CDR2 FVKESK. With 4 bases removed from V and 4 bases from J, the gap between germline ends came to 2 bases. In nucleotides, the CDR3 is TGTGCCAGCAGCCCCGGGGCCAACGTCCTGACTTTC. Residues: CASSPGANVLTF.

The CDR3: CASSAQAGNHNEQFF. The CDR3 DNA reads TGTGCCAGCAGTGCCCAGGCGGGGAACCACAATGAGCAGTTCTTC. This chain links TRBV2 with TRBJ2-1; D is perhaps TRBD2 (6 bases). Germline V gene lookup returns CDR1 SNHLY and CDR2 FYNNEI. V was cut by 4 bases and J by 5 bases, with 15 bases left in between. The CDR3 is 15 amino acids.